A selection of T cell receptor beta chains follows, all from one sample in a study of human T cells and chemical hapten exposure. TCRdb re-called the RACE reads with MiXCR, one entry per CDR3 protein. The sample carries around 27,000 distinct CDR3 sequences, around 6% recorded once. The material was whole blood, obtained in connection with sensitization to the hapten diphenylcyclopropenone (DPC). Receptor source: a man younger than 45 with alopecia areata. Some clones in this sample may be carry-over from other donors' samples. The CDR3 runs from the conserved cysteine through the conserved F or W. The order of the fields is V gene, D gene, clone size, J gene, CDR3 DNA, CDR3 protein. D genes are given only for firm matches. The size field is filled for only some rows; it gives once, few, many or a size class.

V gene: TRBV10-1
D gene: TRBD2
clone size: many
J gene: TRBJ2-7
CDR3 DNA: TGCGCCAGCAGTTTTTTACATAGCGGGAGGGCTCCCCACGAGCAGTACTTC
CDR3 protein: CASSFLHSGRAPHEQYF

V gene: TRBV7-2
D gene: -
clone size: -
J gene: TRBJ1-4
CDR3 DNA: TGTGCCAGCAGCTTAGCAGACGGGGTTGAAAAACTGTTTTTT
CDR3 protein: CASSLADGVEKLFF

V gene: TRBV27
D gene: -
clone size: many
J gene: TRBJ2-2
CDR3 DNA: TGTGCCAGCAGTTTATCCCCCCGGACGGCTAACACCGGGGAGCTGTTTTTT
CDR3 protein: CASSLSPRTANTGELFF

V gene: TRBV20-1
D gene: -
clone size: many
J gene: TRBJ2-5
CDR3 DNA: TGCAGTGCTCCTTGGGACGTACCCCCATGGACCCAGTACTTC
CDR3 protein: CSAPWDVPPWTQYF

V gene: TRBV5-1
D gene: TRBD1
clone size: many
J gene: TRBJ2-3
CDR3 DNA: TGCGCCAGCAGCCCCGTTATCGGGACAGTAACAGATACGCAGTATTTT
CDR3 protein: CASSPVIGTVTDTQYF

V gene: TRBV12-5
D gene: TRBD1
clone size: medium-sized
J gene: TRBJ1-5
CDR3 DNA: TGTGCTAGTGGCTCGGACAGGGCTGGTCAGCCCCAGCATTTT
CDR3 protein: CASGSDRAGQPQHF

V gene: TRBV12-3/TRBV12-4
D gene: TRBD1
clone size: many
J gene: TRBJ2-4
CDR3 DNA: TGTGCCAGCAGCACCCGGGACAGTGAAAACATTCAGTACTTC
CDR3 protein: CASSTRDSENIQYF

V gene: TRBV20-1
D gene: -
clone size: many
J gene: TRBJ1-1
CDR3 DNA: TGCAGTGGAATCTATGGGACTGAAGCTTTCTTT
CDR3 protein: CSGIYGTEAFF

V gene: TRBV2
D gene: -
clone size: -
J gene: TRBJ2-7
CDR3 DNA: TGTGCCAGCGGGGGGCCCGGGTACGAGCAGTACTTC
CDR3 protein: CASGGPGYEQYF

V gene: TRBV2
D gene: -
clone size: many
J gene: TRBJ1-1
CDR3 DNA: TGTGCCAGCAGTGTAGGGGCGAGCACTGAAGCTTTCTTT
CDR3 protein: CASSVGASTEAFF

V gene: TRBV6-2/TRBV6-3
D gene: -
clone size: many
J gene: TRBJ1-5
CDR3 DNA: TGTGCCAGCAGTCGTCAGGAGCCTCTCAATCAGCCCCAGCATTTT
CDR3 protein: CASSRQEPLNQPQHF